This T cell receptor beta chain was documented in a study of glioma-infiltrating T cells after dendritic cell vaccination. Time point specified: after dendritic cell vaccination, including at tumor progression/relapse. The repertoire was sequenced with immunoSEQ multiplex PCR; TCRdb's copy has only in-frame clones and lacks some. The data contain approximately 50,000 clones, approximately 90% of them seen just once; the ten biggest clones take up 5.3%. This clone was observed a handful of times. This clonotype was sampled from a human donor with glioblastoma. This specimen was blood, taken after dendritic cell vaccination.

CDR3 sequence (DNA): TGTGCCAGCAGCCGAGAGGGGGATGAGCAGTTCTTC. Residues: CASSREGDEQFF. This sequence joins TRBV9 and TRBJ2-1, with D tentatively TRBD1 (6 bases). Between the trimmed V and J ends, which lost 4 bases and 8 bases, there was a span of 10 bases. The CDR3 totals 12 residues. Germline CDR1 SGDLS, CDR2 YYNGEE.